A single T cell receptor beta chain is shown here with its context. The CDR3 has 13 residues. V was pared by 6 bases and J by 3 bases, with 12 bases between. This entry is derived from a study of blood T cell repertoires in COVID-19. Study summary: Samples representing acute and convalescent COVID-19 were sourced from the United States, Italy and Spain.

Participants were placed into cohorts based on the clinical history they reported. Donors in Cohort 3 counted as recovered after two negative PCRs, clearance, or symptom resolution. Source study methods: Reference gene primers were amplified, and this amplification served to estimate nucleated cell counts. Data came from immunoSEQ multiplex PCR; TCRdb stores just in-frame clones and leaves some out. V, J and clone size are taken as reported in that table, and D and trimming were inferred from the DNA itself. The sample holds about 330,000 clones, roughly 87% seen once. The chain recombines TRBV12-3 or TRBV12-4 with TRBJ2-7, with TRBD2 as a possible D gene (5 bases). The source material was PBMCs or T cells enriched from blood (not recorded which). This sequence originates from a woman in her 30s who had recovered from COVID-19. The CDR3 DNA reads as TGTGCCAGCAGCCTCGGACTCAACTACGAGCAGTACTTC. It yields the protein CASSLGLNYEQYF.